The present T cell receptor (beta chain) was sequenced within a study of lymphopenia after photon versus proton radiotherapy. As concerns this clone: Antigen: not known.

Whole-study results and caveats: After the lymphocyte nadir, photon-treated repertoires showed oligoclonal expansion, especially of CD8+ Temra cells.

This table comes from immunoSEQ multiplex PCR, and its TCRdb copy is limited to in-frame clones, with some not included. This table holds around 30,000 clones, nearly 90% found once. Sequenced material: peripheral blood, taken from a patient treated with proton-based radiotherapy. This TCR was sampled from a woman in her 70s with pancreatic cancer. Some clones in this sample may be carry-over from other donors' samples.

This CDR3 is CSVRDSRNQPQHF. CDR3 nucleotide sequence: TGCAGCGTTCGGGACAGCCGCAATCAGCCCCAGCATTTT. The V gene is TRBV29-1, the J gene TRBJ1-5; 7 bases are a match to TRBD1. The CDR3 sequence is 13 residues long. The germline V gene has CDR1 SQVTM and CDR2 ANQGSEA. The junction had 3 bases not matched to a gene; V was cut back by 5 bases and J by 2 bases.